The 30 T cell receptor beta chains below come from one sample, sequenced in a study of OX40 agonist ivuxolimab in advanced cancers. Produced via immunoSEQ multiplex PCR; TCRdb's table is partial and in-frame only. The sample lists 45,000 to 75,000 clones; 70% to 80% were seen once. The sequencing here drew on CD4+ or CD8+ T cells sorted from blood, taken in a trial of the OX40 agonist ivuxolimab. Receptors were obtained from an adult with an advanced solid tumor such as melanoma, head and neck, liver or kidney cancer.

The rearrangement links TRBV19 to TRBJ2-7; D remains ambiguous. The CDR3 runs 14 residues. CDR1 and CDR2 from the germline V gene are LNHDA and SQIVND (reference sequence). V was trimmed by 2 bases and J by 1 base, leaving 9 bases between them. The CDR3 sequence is CASSIWAGSYEQYF. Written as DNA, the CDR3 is TGTGCCAGTAGTATATGGGCCGGATCCTACGAGCAGTACTTC.

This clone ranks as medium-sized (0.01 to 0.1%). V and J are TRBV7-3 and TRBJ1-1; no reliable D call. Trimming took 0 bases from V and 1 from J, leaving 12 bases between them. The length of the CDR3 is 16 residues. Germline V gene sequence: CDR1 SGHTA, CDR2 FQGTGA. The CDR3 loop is CASSLTLWRANTEAFF. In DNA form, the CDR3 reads TGTGCCAGCAGCTTAACCCTCTGGCGGGCGAACACTGAAGCTTTCTTT.

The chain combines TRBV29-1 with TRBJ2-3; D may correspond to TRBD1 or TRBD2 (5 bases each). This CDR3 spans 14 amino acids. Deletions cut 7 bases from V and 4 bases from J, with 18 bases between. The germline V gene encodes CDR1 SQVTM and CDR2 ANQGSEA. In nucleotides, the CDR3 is TGCAGCGCCGACAGAGGGGAGTCCCCAGATACGCAGTATTTT. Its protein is CSADRGESPDTQYF.

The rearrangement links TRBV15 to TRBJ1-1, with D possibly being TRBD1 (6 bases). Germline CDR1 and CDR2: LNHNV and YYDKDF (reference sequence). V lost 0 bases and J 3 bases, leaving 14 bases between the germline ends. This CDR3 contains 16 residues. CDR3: CATSRDWGLMDTEAFF. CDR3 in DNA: TGTGCCACCAGCAGAGATTGGGGGCTGATGGACACTGAAGCTTTCTTT.

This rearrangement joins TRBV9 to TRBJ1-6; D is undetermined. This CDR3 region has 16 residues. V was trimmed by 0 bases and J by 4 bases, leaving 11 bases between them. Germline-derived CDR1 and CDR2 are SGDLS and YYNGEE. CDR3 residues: CASSVEEGLYNSPLHF. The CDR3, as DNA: TGTGCCAGCAGCGTAGAGGAAGGCTTATATAATTCACCCCTCCACTTT.

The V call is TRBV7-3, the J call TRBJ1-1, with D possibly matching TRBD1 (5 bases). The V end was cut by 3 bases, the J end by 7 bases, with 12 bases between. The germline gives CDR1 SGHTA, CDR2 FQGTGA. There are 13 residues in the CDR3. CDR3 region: CASSFEQGSEAFF. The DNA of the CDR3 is TGTGCCAGCAGCTTCGAGCAGGGCAGTGAAGCTTTCTTT.

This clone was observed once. The CDR3, as DNA: TGTGCCACACGACAGGGGATGAACACTGAAGCTTTCTTT. Translating gives CATRQGMNTEAFF. The chain is built from TRBV6-5 and TRBJ1-1; 8 bases agree with TRBD1. CDR3 length: 13 amino acids. V was clipped by 10 bases and J by 0 bases; unmatched bases: 4. Germline V CDR1 and CDR2: MNHEY, SVGAGI.

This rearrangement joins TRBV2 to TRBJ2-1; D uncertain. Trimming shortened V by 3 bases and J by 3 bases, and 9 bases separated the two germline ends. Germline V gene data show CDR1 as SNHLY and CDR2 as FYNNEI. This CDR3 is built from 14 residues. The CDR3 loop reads CASSDLGFYNEQFF. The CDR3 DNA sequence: TGTGCCAGCAGTGACCTTGGGTTCTACAATGAGCAGTTCTTC.

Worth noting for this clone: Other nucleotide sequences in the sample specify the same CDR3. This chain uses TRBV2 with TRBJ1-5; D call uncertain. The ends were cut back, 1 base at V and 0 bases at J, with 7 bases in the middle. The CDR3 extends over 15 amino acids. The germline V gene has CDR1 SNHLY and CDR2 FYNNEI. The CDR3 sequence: CASSEGANSNQPQHF. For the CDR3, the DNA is TGTGCCAGCAGTGAAGGTGCGAATAGCAATCAGCCCCAGCATTTT.

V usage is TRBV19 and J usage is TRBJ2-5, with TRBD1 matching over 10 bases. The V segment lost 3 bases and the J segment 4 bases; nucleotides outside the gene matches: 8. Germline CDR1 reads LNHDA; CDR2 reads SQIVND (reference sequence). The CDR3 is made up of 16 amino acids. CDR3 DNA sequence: TGTGCCAGTAGTATTAGTCCGGGACAGGGGACAGAGACCCAGTACTTC. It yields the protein CASSISPGQGTETQYF.

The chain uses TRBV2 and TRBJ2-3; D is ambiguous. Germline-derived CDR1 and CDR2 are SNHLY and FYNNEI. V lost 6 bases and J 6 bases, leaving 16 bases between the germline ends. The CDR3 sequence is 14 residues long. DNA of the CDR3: TGTGCCAGCAGAAATGACATAACGATGGATACGCAGTATTTT. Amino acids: CASRNDITMDTQYF. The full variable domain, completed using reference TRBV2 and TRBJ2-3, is EPEVTQTPSHQVTQMGQEVILRCVPISNHLYFYWYRQILGQKVEFLVSFYNNEISEKSEIFDDQFSVERPDGSNFTLKIRSTKLEDSAMYFCASRNDITMDTQYFGPGTRLTVL.

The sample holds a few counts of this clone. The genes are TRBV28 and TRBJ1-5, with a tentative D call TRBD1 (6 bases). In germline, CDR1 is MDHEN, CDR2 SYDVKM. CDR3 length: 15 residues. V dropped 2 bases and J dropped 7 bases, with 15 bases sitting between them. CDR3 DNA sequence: TGTGCCAGCAGTTTACTAGGCAGGGGCAGGCAGCCCCAGCATTTT. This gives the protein CASSLLGRGRQPQHF.

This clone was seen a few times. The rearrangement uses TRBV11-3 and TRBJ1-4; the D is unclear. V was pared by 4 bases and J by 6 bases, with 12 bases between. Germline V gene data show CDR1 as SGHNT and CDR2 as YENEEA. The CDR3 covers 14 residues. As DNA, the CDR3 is TGTGCCAGCAGCTCGCGATCCGGGGATGAAAAACTGTTTTTT. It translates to CASSSRSGDEKLFF.

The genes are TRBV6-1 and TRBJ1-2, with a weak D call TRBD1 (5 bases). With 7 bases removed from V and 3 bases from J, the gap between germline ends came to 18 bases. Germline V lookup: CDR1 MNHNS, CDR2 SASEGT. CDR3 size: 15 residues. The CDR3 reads CASIPAQTDYYGYTF. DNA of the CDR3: TGTGCCAGCATTCCCGCCCAGACAGACTACTATGGCTACACCTTC.

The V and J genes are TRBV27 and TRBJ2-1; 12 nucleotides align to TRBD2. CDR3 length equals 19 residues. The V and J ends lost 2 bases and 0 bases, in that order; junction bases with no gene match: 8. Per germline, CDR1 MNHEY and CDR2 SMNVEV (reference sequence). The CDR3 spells CASSLNPGLAGASYNEQFF. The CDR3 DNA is TGTGCCAGCAGTTTAAATCCGGGACTAGCGGGCGCCTCCTACAATGAGCAGTTCTTC.

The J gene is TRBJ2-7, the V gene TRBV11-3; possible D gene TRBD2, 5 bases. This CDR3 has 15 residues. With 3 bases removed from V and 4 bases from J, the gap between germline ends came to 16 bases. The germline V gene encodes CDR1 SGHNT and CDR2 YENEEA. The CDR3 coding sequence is TGTGCCAGCAGCTTGGGAGCAGTTAGTAGTTACGAGCAGTACTTC. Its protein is CASSLGAVSSYEQYF.

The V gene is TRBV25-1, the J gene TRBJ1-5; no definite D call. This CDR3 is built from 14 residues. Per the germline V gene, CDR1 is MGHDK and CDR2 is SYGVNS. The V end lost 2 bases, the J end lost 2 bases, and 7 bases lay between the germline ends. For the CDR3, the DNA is TGTGCCAGCAGTGAAGGTGGTGGCAATCAGCCCCAGCATTTT. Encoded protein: CASSEGGGNQPQHF.

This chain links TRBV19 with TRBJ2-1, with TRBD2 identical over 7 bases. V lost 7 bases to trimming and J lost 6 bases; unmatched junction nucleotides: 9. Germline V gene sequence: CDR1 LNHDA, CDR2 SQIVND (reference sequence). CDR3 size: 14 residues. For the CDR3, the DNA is TGTGCCAGTACCCCCCGACTAGCTATCAATGAGCAGTTCTTC. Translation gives CASTPRLAINEQFF.

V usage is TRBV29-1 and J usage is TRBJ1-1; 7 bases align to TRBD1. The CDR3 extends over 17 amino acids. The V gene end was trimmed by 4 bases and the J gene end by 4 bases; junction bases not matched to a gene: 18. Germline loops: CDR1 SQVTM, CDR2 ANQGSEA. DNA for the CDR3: TGCAGCGTTGTGGGGGGGAGGGGGCCGACCCGGGTCACTGAAGCTTTCTTT. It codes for CSVVGGRGPTRVTEAFF.

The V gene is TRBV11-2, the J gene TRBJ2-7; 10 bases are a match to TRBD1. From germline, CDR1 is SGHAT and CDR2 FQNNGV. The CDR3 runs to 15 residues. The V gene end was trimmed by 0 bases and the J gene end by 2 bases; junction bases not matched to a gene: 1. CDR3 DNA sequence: TGTGCCAGCAGCTTAGATGGGACAGGGGCCTACGAGCAGTACTTC. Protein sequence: CASSLDGTGAYEQYF.

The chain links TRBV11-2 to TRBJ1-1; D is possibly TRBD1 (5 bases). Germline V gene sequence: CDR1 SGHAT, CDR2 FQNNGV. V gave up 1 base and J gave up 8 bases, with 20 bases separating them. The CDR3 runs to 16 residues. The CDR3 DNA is TGTGCCAGCAGCTTAGTATTGGGGGTTGGGCCTATGGAAGCTTTCTTT. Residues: CASSLVLGVGPMEAFF.

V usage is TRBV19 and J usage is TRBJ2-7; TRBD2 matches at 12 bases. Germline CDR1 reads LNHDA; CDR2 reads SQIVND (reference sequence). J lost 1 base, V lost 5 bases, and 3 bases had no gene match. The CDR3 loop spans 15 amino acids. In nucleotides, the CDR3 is TGTGCCAGTAGTGCCGGGACTAGCGGGTCCTACGAGCAGTACTTC. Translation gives CASSAGTSGSYEQYF.

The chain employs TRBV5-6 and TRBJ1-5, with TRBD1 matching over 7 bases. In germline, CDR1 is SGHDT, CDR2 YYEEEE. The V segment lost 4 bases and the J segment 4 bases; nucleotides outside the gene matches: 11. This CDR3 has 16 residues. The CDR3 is CASSLLRDSKNQPQHF. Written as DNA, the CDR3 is TGTGCCAGCAGCCTTCTCCGGGACAGCAAGAATCAGCCCCAGCATTTT.

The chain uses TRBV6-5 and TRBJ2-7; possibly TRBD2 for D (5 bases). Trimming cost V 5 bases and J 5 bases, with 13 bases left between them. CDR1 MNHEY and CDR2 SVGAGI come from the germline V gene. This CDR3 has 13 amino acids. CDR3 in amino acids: CASSPRLGNEQYF. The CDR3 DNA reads TGTGCCAGCAGTCCACGACTCGGGAACGAGCAGTACTTC.

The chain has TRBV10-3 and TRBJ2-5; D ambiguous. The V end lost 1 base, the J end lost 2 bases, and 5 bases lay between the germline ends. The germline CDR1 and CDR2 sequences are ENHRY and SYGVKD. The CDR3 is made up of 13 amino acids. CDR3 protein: CAISEWHQETQYF. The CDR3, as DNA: TGTGCCATCAGTGAGTGGCATCAAGAGACCCAGTACTTC.

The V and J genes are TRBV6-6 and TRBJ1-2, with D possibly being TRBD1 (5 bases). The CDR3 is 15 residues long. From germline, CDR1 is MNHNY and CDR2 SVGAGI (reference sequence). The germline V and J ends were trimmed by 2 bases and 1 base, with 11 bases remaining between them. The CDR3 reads CASSYETEDNYGYTF. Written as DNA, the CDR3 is TGTGCCAGCAGTTACGAGACAGAAGATAACTATGGCTACACCTTC.

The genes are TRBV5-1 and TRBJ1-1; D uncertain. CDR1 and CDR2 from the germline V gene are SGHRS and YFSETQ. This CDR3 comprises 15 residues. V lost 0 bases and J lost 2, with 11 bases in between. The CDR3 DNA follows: TGCGCCAGCAGCTTGGACACAAAGGTCAACACTGAAGCTTTCTTT. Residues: CASSLDTKVNTEAFF.

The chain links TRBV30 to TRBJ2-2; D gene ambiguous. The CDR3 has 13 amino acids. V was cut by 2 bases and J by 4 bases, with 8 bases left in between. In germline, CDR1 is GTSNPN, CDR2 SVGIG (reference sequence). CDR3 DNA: TGTGCCTGGAGTCGATGGGTCACCGGGGAGCTGTTTTTT. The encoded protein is CAWSRWVTGELFF.

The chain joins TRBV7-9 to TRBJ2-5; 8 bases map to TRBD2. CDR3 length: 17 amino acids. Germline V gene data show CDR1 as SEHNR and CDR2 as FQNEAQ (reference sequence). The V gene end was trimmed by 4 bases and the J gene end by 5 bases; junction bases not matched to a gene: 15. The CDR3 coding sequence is TGTGCCAGCAGCTACCCCCCTGACGGGGGGGCCCGTGAGACCCAGTACTTC. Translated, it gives CASSYPPDGGARETQYF.

This chain's CDR3 is CASSPTGTGGTDTQYF. CDR3 nucleotides: TGTGCCAGCAGTCCTACCGGGACAGGGGGCACAGATACGCAGTATTTT. The rearrangement uses TRBV6-6 and TRBJ2-3; 10 nucleotides align to TRBD1. This CDR3 has 16 amino acids. Germline CDR1 MNHNY, CDR2 SVGAGI (reference sequence). V shed 5 bases and J 1 base; nucleotides not matched to a gene: 6.